Sequencing of this TCR beta chain was carried out in a study of cytomegalovirus exposure and HLA in healthy donors (dated by TCRdb to the late 2010s). With respect to the entire study: In an earlier analysis of 587 of the donors, roughly 300 Gb of sequence data and 100 million or so unique TCR beta sequences from about 190 million T cells were reported. Roughly 300 gigabases of sequencing data and around 87 million unique TCR sequences were included in an early release covering several hundred HLA-typed donors. Of the approximately 400 genotyped donors, roughly 80% fell in the genetic ancestry cluster associated with self-reported Caucasian donors. The study was designed to test whether signatures of past pathogen exposure could be identified by cataloging public T cell receptors. The study used immunosequencing to profile the T cell repertoires of 666 subjects and linked those repertoires to cytomegalovirus serostatus. Along with the roughly 670-subject first cohort, a separate validation cohort of around 120 different subjects was used. The study combined high-throughput TCR immunosequencing, statistical association of individual TCRs with disease status, and machine learning to predict cytomegalovirus infection status. In a later analysis, previously published TCR beta repertoires from several hundred donors were re-analyzed and high-resolution HLA genotyping was added so that TCR occurrence patterns could be studied. In the later analysis, no new phenotypic data were used to find candidate immune exposures; instead, reliance was placed on TCR beta sequences and their occurrence across donors. To decide whether each TCR beta V gene segment behaved as functional or pseudogenic, an earlier analysis of some 600 of the donors relied on high-throughput TCR beta sequencing. Donor age, sex, ethnicity and CMV serostatus were compiled together with the repertoire data. In a later genetic analysis, genome-wide SNP genotypes for about three fifths of the roughly 670 donors were used, and that subset was treated as a discovery cohort. All discovery cohort repertoires had been generated on a single sequencing platform. Class I and class II HLA loci were covered by the typing at four-digit resolution. The number of typed donors differed by locus: 629-630 for A, B, C, DRB1 and DQB1; 500 to 550 for DQA1; approximately 600 for DPA1; and some 450 for DPB1. Because of strong linkage in the cohort, five DR-DQ haplotypes were treated as single units for association and clustering. Among around 400 genotyped donors of the cohort, an average of around 250,000 unique TCR beta nucleotide sequences was sequenced per donor, of which 15% to 20% were non-productive. Study-level results and caveats: In an earlier analysis of 587 of the donors, most TCR beta V segments appeared in productive rearrangements about 87% or about 30% of the time, broadly matching IMGT annotations. Correlated functional status among segregating V segments might be attributable to linkage disequilibrium, but an unknown experimental factor could not be ruled out. A few of the identified cytomegalovirus-associated TCR beta chains were confirmed in vitro to be specific for cytomegalovirus antigens. A cluster of highly shared sequence variants was judged likely to represent a technical artifact of the sequencing pipeline. An association between a missense DCLRE1C variant and V-gene and J-gene trimming of TCR beta chains was found in a later genetic analysis and replicated in an independent cohort. In a later analysis, several top co-occurrence clusters were reported to appear linked to parvovirus B19, influenza, CMV and Epstein-Barr virus. A total of about 180 TCR beta chains were listed by the study as associated with cytomegalovirus. The only immune exposure information available for the cohort was CMV serostatus. When HLA alleles, especially DR and DQ, strongly co-occurred, TCR associations were difficult to assign to individual alleles. At a false discovery rate of 0.05, a later analysis linked under 20,000 TCR beta sequences to specific HLA alleles. According to a later analysis, TCR association rates differed among HLA loci, with DRB1 alleles showing the most associated TCRs and HLA-C alleles showing the fewest. According to the authors, the approach could potentially be generalized to other disease states and immunological phenotypes. A later analysis found that most CMV-associated TCR beta chains appeared HLA-restricted, with HLA associations seemingly driven largely by CMV exposure. Compared with equally common non-associated chains, HLA-associated TCR beta chains in a later analysis were more clonally expanded and had lower generation probabilities. While some public TCRs were present in many individuals, most TCR sequences turned up only very rarely across donors. Because HLA typing was missing for some donors at each locus, association tests included only the typed subset. Cytomegalovirus status was reported to be diagnosed by the classifier with high specificity and sensitivity in both the original and validation cohorts. In this cohort, only TCR beta chains were sequenced, and detectable features were limited by the absence of alpha or paired-chain data. Some IMGT-functional V segments, including TRBV6-2 and TRBV6-3, could not be told apart with the 87-base-pair reads, so those segments were excluded. According to a later genetic analysis, donors in an Asian-associated ancestry cluster had fewer N-insertions in productive TCRs than the approximately 670-donor mean. The presence/absence analyses assumed that sequencing depth was roughly uniform across donors, and that assumption may not be true. Because counts were too low, seventeen rarely observed V segments, including chromosome 9 orphons, were excluded from the earlier analysis of about 500 of the donors. A further reported finding was that TCR beta sequences accurately predicted the HLA-A and HLA-B alleles for most subjects in the first cohort.

The cohort comprised more than 550 healthy bone marrow donors. All cohort members were sampled while nominally healthy, although unrecorded immune exposures were likely present. The donor was CMV seropositive and was included in the group of 250 to 350 seropositive cohort members. Every donor gave a peripheral blood sample, and the peripheral blood mononuclear cells from that sample were used for TCR beta sequencing. The Qiagen DNeasy Blood Extraction Kit was used to extract genomic DNA from the blood cell samples. Looking up the germline V gene yields CDR1 SGHTA and CDR2 FQGNSA. The CDR3, cysteine through phenylalanine, is 16 amino acids long. Just the 48-base CDR3 DNA is kept, in frame starting at base 1. With respect to this clone: Its antigen is currently not known. Germline and junction disagree at one end, which may indicate a read error. Additional DNA sequences in this sample encode the identical CDR3.

Libraries were prepared through the immunoSEQ multiplex PCR assay. For the multiplex PCR, a mixture combining 60 forward primers for TCR Vbeta segments and 13 reverse primers for TCR Jbeta segments was used. Amplification of the CDR3 region of rearranged TCR beta genes was performed with a multiplex PCR assay on genomic DNA. The amplified TCR beta libraries were sequenced on the Illumina HiSeq System as 87-base-pair reads. The authors' pipeline ran thus. A later analysis tallied tens of millions of unique TCR beta chains across the approximately 670 repertoires, and about 12 million of those chains were shared by two or more donors. Raw reads were error-corrected and collapsed into unique sequences with a nearest-neighbor algorithm that merged closely related sequences to remove PCR and sequencing errors. To assign V, D and J gene segments, CDR3 sequences were aligned to IMGT reference sequences. Each retained sequence needed at least a six-nucleotide match to both a V gene segment and a J gene segment. A rearrangement was called productive if the CDR3 had no stop codons and remained in frame with V and J, and every other rearrangement was called non-productive. Following IMGT convention, CDR3 was defined as the stretch from the second conserved V-encoded cysteine up to the conserved J-encoded phenylalanine. The earlier analysis of 587 of the donors excluded sequences that lacked an unambiguous match to a single V gene segment. In an earlier analysis of approximately 560 of the donors, a V segment was called functional when productive rearrangements were above 56.7%, and segregating when the standard deviation between donors exceeded 5%. A statistical classification framework was built for diagnosing cytomegalovirus status from the catalog of TCR beta chain sequences. A later analysis assigned V and J genes by comparing TCR nucleotide sequences with IMGT/GENE-DB human TR gene sequences. Using the TCRdist pipeline, a later analysis assigned CDR3 sequences along with most-parsimonious VDJ recombination scenarios. In a later analysis, each TCR beta chain was defined by its CDR3 amino acid sequence together with its V-gene family, and reads lacking a unique V-gene family were excluded. In a later analysis, 450 to 600 highly shared, low-generation-probability nucleotide sequences were removed to address suspected cross-contamination and a sequencing artifact. A later analysis calculated a clonal expansion index for each public chain from normalized within-repertoire ranks of inferred template counts. In a later analysis, generation probabilities were computed using a VDJ recombination model fitted to out-of-frame rearrangements, and the results were checked against IGoR. In a later analysis, hypergeometric tests were used to score TCR-TCR, TCR-HLA and TCR-CMV co-occurrence, with a repertoire-size bias correction applied to TCR pairs. A later analysis estimated false discovery rates by permuting HLA or CMV assignments 20 times. In a later analysis, co-occurring TCRs were grouped with DBSCAN, and TCRdist sequence similarity was added when clustering was performed within HLA-allele-positive subsets. For co-occurrence clustering, repertoires with fewer than 30,000 or more than 120,000 public chains were excluded, along with roughly five repertoires with anomalous nucleotide sharing. TCRdb mirrors the immuneACCESS table, restricted to in-frame sequences. Some clones are absent from its copies; in checked studies, under half trace to an unresolved V gene, and the reason for the others is unknown. V and J calls and clone size are given by that table; D and trimming were obtained from the DNA. Counted in this sample were roughly 200,000 clones; around 79% of them appeared once. The ten largest make up nearly 4.5% of the sample.

The sequenced sample consisted of PBMCs. This TCR came from a woman younger than 45 in good health and CMV-seropositive. The chain is made from TRBV7-2 and TRBJ2-1, and TRBD1 may be the D gene, going by 5 matching bases. For the CDR3, the sequence is CASRSLTEVSYNEQFF. Read as DNA, the sequence is TGTGCTAGCAGATCATTGACAGAAGTATCCTACAATGAGCAGTTCTTC.